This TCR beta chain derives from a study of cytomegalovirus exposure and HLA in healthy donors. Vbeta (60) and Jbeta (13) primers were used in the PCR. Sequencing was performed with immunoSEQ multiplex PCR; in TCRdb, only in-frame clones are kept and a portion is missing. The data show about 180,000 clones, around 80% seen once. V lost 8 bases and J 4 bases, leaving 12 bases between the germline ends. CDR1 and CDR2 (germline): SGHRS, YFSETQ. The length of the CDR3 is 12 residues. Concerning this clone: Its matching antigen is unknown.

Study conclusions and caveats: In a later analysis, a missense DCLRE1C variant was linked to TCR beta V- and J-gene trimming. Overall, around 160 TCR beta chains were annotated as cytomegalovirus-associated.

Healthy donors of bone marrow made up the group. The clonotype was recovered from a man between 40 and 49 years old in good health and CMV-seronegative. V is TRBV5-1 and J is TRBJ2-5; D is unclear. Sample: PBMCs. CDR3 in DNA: TGCGCCAGTCGGTCGTCGGTAGAGACCCAGTACTTC. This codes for CASRSSVETQYF.